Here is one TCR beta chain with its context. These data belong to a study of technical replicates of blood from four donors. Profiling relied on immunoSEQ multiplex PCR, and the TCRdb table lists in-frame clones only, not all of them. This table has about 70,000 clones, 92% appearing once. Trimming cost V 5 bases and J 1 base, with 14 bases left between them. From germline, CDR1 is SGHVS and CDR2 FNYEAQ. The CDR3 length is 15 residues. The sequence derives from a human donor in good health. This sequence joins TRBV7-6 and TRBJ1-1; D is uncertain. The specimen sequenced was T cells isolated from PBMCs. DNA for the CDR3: TGTGCCAGCAGCGCACTAGAGGAAAAGAACACTGAAGCTTTCTTT. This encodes CASSALEEKNTEAFF.